These T cell receptor beta chains were read from a single sample in a study of T-cell reconstitution after alpha-beta-depleted transplantation in children. One entry per CDR3 protein results from TCRdb running MiXCR on the PCR reads. The table has about 210,000 distinct CDR3 sequences, around a sixth seen once. Sequencing used PBMCs, mostly from graft donor cells, obtained 360 days after TCRalphabeta/CD19-depleted stem cell transplant. The receptors were gathered from a male patient aged 2-15 years who had a stem cell transplant for acute lymphoblastic leukemia, so the T cells may come from the graft donor. Each CDR3 is given with its conserved first and last residue. Clone size is shown for a subset of rows, as once, few, many or a class of expanded clone.

len: 14
v_gene: TRBV29-1
abundance: few
j_gene: TRBJ1-1
CDR3aa: CSGNTGTGSPEAFF

len: 17
v_gene: TRBV4-2
abundance: NA
j_gene: TRBJ1-4
CDR3aa: CASSQGPRSSREEKLFF

len: 15
v_gene: TRBV24-1
abundance: few
j_gene: TRBJ2-1
CDR3aa: CATSDPLAGINEQFF

len: 11
v_gene: TRBV6-2/TRBV6-3
abundance: few
j_gene: TRBJ2-7
CDR3aa: CASREDGEQYF

len: 14
v_gene: TRBV18
abundance: few
j_gene: TRBJ2-3
CDR3aa: CASSSTTDTDTQYF

len: 16
v_gene: TRBV12-3/TRBV12-4
abundance: NA
j_gene: TRBJ2-7
CDR3aa: CASNLALGGSSYEQYF

len: 14
v_gene: TRBV18
abundance: few
j_gene: TRBJ2-5
CDR3aa: CASSPGQGQETQYF

len: 15
v_gene: TRBV27
abundance: few
j_gene: TRBJ2-2
CDR3aa: CASSAWTGGTGELFF

len: 15
v_gene: TRBV5-1
abundance: few
j_gene: TRBJ2-6
CDR3aa: CASSARNSGANVLTF

len: 14
v_gene: TRBV12-3/TRBV12-4
abundance: many
j_gene: TRBJ1-5
CDR3aa: CASRASYSNQPQHF

len: 14
v_gene: TRBV11-2
abundance: few
j_gene: TRBJ1-1
CDR3aa: CASSLQVKQDEAFF

len: 13
v_gene: TRBV6-2/TRBV6-3
abundance: few
j_gene: TRBJ2-5
CDR3aa: CASSPGVSGTQYF

len: 14
v_gene: TRBV29-1
abundance: NA
j_gene: TRBJ1-1
CDR3aa: CSVDLRAGNTEAFF

len: 15
v_gene: TRBV9
abundance: few
j_gene: TRBJ2-1
CDR3aa: CASSDYTVWNNEQFF

len: 15
v_gene: TRBV7-9
abundance: NA
j_gene: TRBJ2-7
CDR3aa: CASSLGSGQPYEQYF

len: 13
v_gene: TRBV28
abundance: few
j_gene: TRBJ2-7
CDR3aa: CASSSGQDYEQYF

len: 14
v_gene: TRBV14
abundance: NA
j_gene: TRBJ2-5
CDR3aa: CASSQGQGEETQYF

len: 14
v_gene: TRBV20-1
abundance: NA
j_gene: TRBJ1-5
CDR3aa: CSALGEGTYQPQHF

len: 15
v_gene: TRBV20-1
abundance: NA
j_gene: TRBJ1-5
CDR3aa: CSAREQGFNNQPQHF

len: 14
v_gene: TRBV2
abundance: NA
j_gene: TRBJ1-4
CDR3aa: CASSPGLLLGKLFF

len: 14
v_gene: TRBV29-1
abundance: few
j_gene: TRBJ2-5
CDR3aa: CSVGGGLGKETQYF

len: 13
v_gene: TRBV5-1
abundance: few
j_gene: TRBJ2-1
CDR3aa: CASSLDLVSEQFF

len: 13
v_gene: TRBV3-1
abundance: NA
j_gene: TRBJ1-1
CDR3aa: CASSPSVGTEAFF

len: 18
v_gene: TRBV5-1
abundance: many
j_gene: TRBJ2-1
CDR3aa: CASSSGLAGPQSYNEQFF

len: 11
v_gene: TRBV20-1
abundance: many
j_gene: TRBJ2-7
CDR3aa: CSLTSGVEQYF

len: 13
v_gene: TRBV29-1
abundance: NA
j_gene: TRBJ2-1
CDR3aa: CSVVTISYNEQFF

len: 15
v_gene: TRBV6-2/TRBV6-3
abundance: NA
j_gene: TRBJ1-5
CDR3aa: CASSHSRSRLVPQHF

len: 13
v_gene: TRBV5-6
abundance: few
j_gene: TRBJ2-1
CDR3aa: CASSRTVYNEQFF

len: 13
v_gene: TRBV11-3
abundance: NA
j_gene: TRBJ2-5
CDR3aa: CASSSDGGETQYF

len: 13
v_gene: TRBV6-2/TRBV6-3
abundance: NA
j_gene: TRBJ2-2
CDR3aa: CASSYLGSGELFF

len: 14
v_gene: TRBV5-1
abundance: NA
j_gene: TRBJ1-1
CDR3aa: CASSRNRDNTEAFF

len: 14
v_gene: TRBV20-1
abundance: few
j_gene: TRBJ2-7
CDR3aa: CSARDSASPYEQYF

len: 17
v_gene: TRBV12-3/TRBV12-4
abundance: few
j_gene: TRBJ2-1
CDR3aa: CASSPQGLAGGLYEQFF

len: 17
v_gene: TRBV28
abundance: NA
j_gene: TRBJ2-5
CDR3aa: CASRVVVRGGAEETQYF

len: 16
v_gene: TRBV5-1
abundance: many
j_gene: TRBJ1-1
CDR3aa: CASSLGLLHPNTEAFF

len: 16
v_gene: TRBV11-2
abundance: NA
j_gene: TRBJ2-1
CDR3aa: CASSPQAGGLAYEQFF

len: 16
v_gene: TRBV24-1
abundance: few
j_gene: TRBJ1-5
CDR3aa: CATSESGQGDNQPQHF

len: 14
v_gene: TRBV29-1
abundance: NA
j_gene: TRBJ2-7
CDR3aa: CSVEEPLKGYEQYF

len: 14
v_gene: TRBV29-1
abundance: NA
j_gene: TRBJ2-1
CDR3aa: CSVEQGRVVNEQFF

len: 15
v_gene: TRBV24-1
abundance: many
j_gene: TRBJ1-5
CDR3aa: CATSDPGQGNQPQHF

len: 18
v_gene: TRBV24-1
abundance: few
j_gene: TRBJ2-2
CDR3aa: CATSENHVGGVGTGELFF

len: 13
v_gene: TRBV27
abundance: NA
j_gene: TRBJ2-3
CDR3aa: CASTRWRGDTQYF

len: 16
v_gene: TRBV9
abundance: NA
j_gene: TRBJ2-5
CDR3aa: CASSVGVGGYQETQYF

len: 14
v_gene: TRBV29-1
abundance: NA
j_gene: TRBJ1-1
CDR3aa: CSVGMGLGYTEAFF

len: 14
v_gene: TRBV5-5
abundance: few
j_gene: TRBJ2-5
CDR3aa: CASKAGPYQETQYF

len: 18
v_gene: TRBV6-2/TRBV6-3
abundance: NA
j_gene: TRBJ2-6
CDR3aa: CASSYPTGPGSGANVLTF

len: 15
v_gene: TRBV20-1
abundance: few
j_gene: TRBJ2-1
CDR3aa: CSAPTRVLSYNEQFF

len: 18
v_gene: TRBV5-1
abundance: NA
j_gene: TRBJ2-2
CDR3aa: CASSIGLAGAINTGELFF

len: 16
v_gene: TRBV11-2
abundance: NA
j_gene: TRBJ2-7
CDR3aa: CASSSGRGGGSYEQYF

len: 11
v_gene: TRBV2
abundance: few
j_gene: TRBJ2-5
CDR3aa: CASSDGRTQYF

len: 13
v_gene: TRBV2
abundance: NA
j_gene: TRBJ1-5
CDR3aa: CASKEVQDQPQHF

len: 13
v_gene: TRBV7-2
abundance: NA
j_gene: TRBJ2-5
CDR3aa: CASSSGLLETQYF

len: 16
v_gene: TRBV6-5
abundance: NA
j_gene: TRBJ2-2
CDR3aa: CASSYSQGFDTGELFF

len: 14
v_gene: TRBV5-1
abundance: few
j_gene: TRBJ1-4
CDR3aa: CASSLVAGNEKLFF

len: 13
v_gene: TRBV29-1
abundance: many
j_gene: TRBJ2-1
CDR3aa: CSVEGQGAGEQFF

len: 15
v_gene: TRBV19
abundance: few
j_gene: TRBJ2-2
CDR3aa: CASSITRGWIGELFF